Detailed here is one T cell receptor beta chain. The CDR3 extends over 13 amino acids. Germline values: CDR1 SGHRS, CDR2 YFSETQ. Trimming removed 4 bases from V and 3 bases from J, with 10 bases in between. Using immunoSEQ multiplex PCR, the repertoire was profiled, and TCRdb retains in-frame clones only, with some absent. Among approximately 5,300 clones listed, approximately 84% were seen once. These data come from a study of tumor T cells in aggressive B-cell lymphoma. The chain uses TRBV5-1 and TRBJ2-5, with a tentative D call TRBD2 (6 bases). Sequencing was done on a sample of tumor tissue. The origin of this receptor is an adult with diffuse large B cell lymphoma. As DNA, the CDR3 is TGCGCCAGCAGCAAGGGAGGAGAAGAGACCCAGTACTTC. Protein product: CASSKGGEETQYF.